This T cell receptor (beta chain) was recorded in a study of CD8 T cells in Susac syndrome. CDR1 and CDR2 from the germline V gene are MNHNY and SVGAGI (reference sequence). V shed 9 bases and J shed 6 bases, with 9 bases lying between them. This CDR3 contains 11 residues. Study-level results: As the study acknowledged, the number of individuals in its TCR sequencing and HLA analysis was relatively small.

On this clonotype itself: Its target is unknown.

The authors negatively isolated CD8+ and CD4+ T cells and FACS-enriched TEMRA cells. The RNA input was roughly 0.45 to 1 ug, and it was reverse transcribed with random hexamers. TCRdb re-derived calls from the immunoSEQ multiplex PCR reads in MiXCR, one entry per CDR3 protein. The repertoire consists of some 200,000 distinct CDR3 sequences, with 95% occurring once and the leading ten covering 0.095%. What was sequenced was CD4+ T cells from PBMCs. The rearrangement uses TRBV6-6 and TRBJ2-4; no reliable D call. The source is a human donor with multiple sclerosis. DNA of the CDR3: TGTGCCAGTTCGTCGGGAAACATTCAGTACTTC. The encoded protein is CASSSGNIQYF.